These T cell receptor beta chains were read from a single sample in a study of early T cells in non-severe SARS-CoV-2 infection. TCRdb independently ran MiXCR on the 5' RACE reads; one entry per CDR3 protein. The table records 70,000 to 90,000 distinct CDR3 sequences, about 15% of them present only once. Material for sequencing was whole blood. The receptors derive from an adult who was a healthcare worker with PCR-confirmed SARS-CoV-2 infection or an uninfected control (not recorded which). CDR3s leave out the opening cysteine and the closing phenylalanine or tryptophan. The order of the fields is CDR3 protein, J gene, V gene, clone size. Size values are once, few and many counts, or a class for expanded clones, and some rows have none.

SARDFKGNAYEQY TRBJ2-7 TRBV20-1 NA
ASSLRGSDRTLH TRBJ1-6 TRBV7-9 few
AWSGLASYNEQF TRBJ2-1 TRBV30 few
ASRGTGYSEQY TRBJ2-7 TRBV28 few
ASSSRGAKNIQY TRBJ2-4 TRBV6-5 NA
ASSLALGLATGELF TRBJ2-2 TRBV5-1 few
ASSSPGNTIY TRBJ1-3 TRBV6-5 NA
ASSSPYSGNTIY TRBJ1-3 TRBV5-6 NA
ASSVLAGGF TRBJ2-1 TRBV2 NA
ASSVSTGGPREQY TRBJ2-7 TRBV10-2 many
ASSVNPLTSGKHNEQF TRBJ2-1 TRBV9 NA
ASKTNAGTELEAF TRBJ1-1 TRBV27 NA
SARAREVEQY TRBJ2-7 TRBV20-1 NA
ASSVRGELDEKLF TRBJ1-4 TRBV9 once
ASSFEGTENYGYT TRBJ1-2 TRBV28 NA
ASSFPLASGSSNEQY TRBJ2-7 TRBV28 NA
SASEQGVGAF TRBJ1-1 TRBV20-1 NA
ASSMRSGVEQF TRBJ2-1 TRBV19 many
ASSPTRTGWAPEAF TRBJ1-1 TRBV11-2 few
ASRGGRSSTDTQY TRBJ2-3 TRBV2 NA
ASRSHSGANVLT TRBJ2-6 TRBV28 NA
ASSPGGWTYEQY TRBJ2-7 TRBV19 many
ASSTNRGNEKLF TRBJ1-4 TRBV11-2 many
ASSAGGRETQY TRBJ2-5 TRBV19 many
ASSLGGQAPTAEQY TRBJ2-7 TRBV27 few
ASSLLGGVSVSTQY TRBJ2-3 TRBV7-9 NA
ASKRTGSYNEQF TRBJ2-1 TRBV6-5 few
ASTRPSGSYNEQF TRBJ2-1 TRBV12-3/TRBV12-4 NA
ASSKQGFQETQY TRBJ2-5 TRBV7-2 NA
SARGTSGRAGPEQF TRBJ2-1 TRBV20-1 few
ASSFSGQADEQY TRBJ2-7 TRBV28 NA
ASIRGRTGNNEQF TRBJ2-1 TRBV21-1 NA
ASSSRGGYTDTQY TRBJ2-3 TRBV12-3/TRBV12-4 few
ASSTSAWIGEQY TRBJ2-7 TRBV21-1 many
ASTPTGRGNQPQH TRBJ1-5 TRBV27 few
ASSQGFENSPLH TRBJ1-6 TRBV3-1 NA
ASSPVAGGLWYEQY TRBJ2-7 TRBV7-9 few
ASSSRTGNTEAF TRBJ1-1 TRBV6-2/TRBV6-3 many
ASSLPGAGYEQY TRBJ2-7 TRBV7-9 NA
ASSKEGPNEQF TRBJ2-1 TRBV5-1 few
AGTQENTEAF TRBJ1-1 TRBV2 few
ASSTDPGQSVGEKLF TRBJ1-4 TRBV9 few
ASSLRLAQSSYEQY TRBJ2-7 TRBV27 NA
ASSSIGGRASYEQY TRBJ2-7 TRBV11-2 few
SALRQTSGRAPNTQY TRBJ2-3 TRBV20-1 NA
ASHPEGRTSGRANEQF TRBJ2-1 TRBV7-2 NA
ASSTGRTDTQY TRBJ2-3 TRBV18 NA
ASSHAFVGPNTGELF TRBJ2-2 TRBV7-9 NA
ASSNRGEQF TRBJ2-1 TRBV28 many
ASTIAGGSSYNEQF TRBJ2-1 TRBV28 many
ASSLGGGGWETQY TRBJ2-5 TRBV7-6 many
ASSQELAPETQY TRBJ2-5 TRBV4-3 few
ASSLSEGYEQY TRBJ2-7 TRBV11-2 NA
SVEGPGNTDTQY TRBJ2-3 TRBV29-1 NA
ASSIQDRPYNEQF TRBJ2-1 TRBV12-3/TRBV12-4 NA
ASSRGGNYEQF TRBJ2-1 TRBV6-6 NA
ASSLTGTSQPQH TRBJ1-5 TRBV11-2 NA
ASSLTGSLQPQH TRBJ1-5 TRBV28 many
ASSQGVAGSTYNEQF TRBJ2-1 TRBV3-1 NA